This T cell receptor beta chain derives from a study of identical twins. Study observations and caveats: Weaker excess twin sharing was observed in beta out-of-frame sequences.

This clonotype has ten or more counts. Its antigen is unidentified. Using its own MiXCR run on the 5' RACE reads, TCRdb lists one record per CDR3 protein. The sample includes 150,000 or so distinct CDR3 sequences, around 3.4% of them seen just once. The CDR3 has 14 residues. The V gene's germline CDR1 is ENHRY and CDR2 SYGVKD. The V end lost 6 bases, the J end lost 0 bases, and 11 bases lay between the germline ends. The V call is TRBV10-3, the J call TRBJ1-2, with D possibly matching TRBD1 (6 bases). This TCR derives from a man aged 18-30 years in good health. The sample was memory T cells sorted from blood. The CDR3 sequence: CAIRGTTTNYGYTF. The CDR3 DNA sequence: TGTGCCATCAGGGGGACAACTACTAACTATGGCTACACCTTC.